This T cell receptor beta chain originates from a study of shared clonotypes between healthy human individuals. Clones were sequenced by immunoSEQ multiplex PCR, and TCRdb holds only the in-frame ones, with some missing. Of about 700,000 clones listed, roughly 70% are singletons. CD45RA+ naive and CD45RA-negative memory subsets were separated from CD4+ cells. The germline CDR1 and CDR2 sequences are SGDLS and YYNGEE. This CDR3 spans 15 amino acids. The V end was cut by 0 bases, the J end by 4 bases, with 11 bases between. Sequenced: memory CD4+ T cells sorted from blood. Subset indicated: CD45RA-negative fraction. The chain is built from TRBV9 and TRBJ2-1; weak D call: TRBD1 (5 bases). The TCR sequence derives from a woman in her twenties or thirties in good health. CDR3: CASSVVGQSYNEQFF. In DNA form, the CDR3 reads TGTGCCAGCAGCGTAGTGGGGCAGTCGTACAATGAGCAGTTCTTC.